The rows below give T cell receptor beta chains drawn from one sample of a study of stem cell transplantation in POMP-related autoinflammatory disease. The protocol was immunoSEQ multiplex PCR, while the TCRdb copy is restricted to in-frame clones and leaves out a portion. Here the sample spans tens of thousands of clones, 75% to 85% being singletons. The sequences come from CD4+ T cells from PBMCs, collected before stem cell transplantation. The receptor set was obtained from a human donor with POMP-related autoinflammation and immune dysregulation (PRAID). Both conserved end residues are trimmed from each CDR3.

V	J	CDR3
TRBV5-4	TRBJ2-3	ASSLALAGGADTQY
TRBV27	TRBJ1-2	ASSWQGDYYGYT
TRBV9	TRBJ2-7	ASSGAGYEQY
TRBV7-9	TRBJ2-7	ASSPAPAGEQY
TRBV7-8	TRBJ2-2	ASSLGGTGELF
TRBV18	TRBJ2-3	ASSFRPQGLLDTQY
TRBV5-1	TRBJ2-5	ASSLAPGVQETQY
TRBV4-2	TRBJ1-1	ASSQDLGKGGEAF
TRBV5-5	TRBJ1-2	ASIPGGFNYGYT
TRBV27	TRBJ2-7	ASSSKRDKRYEQY
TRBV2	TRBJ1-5	ASSEGRDRPQH
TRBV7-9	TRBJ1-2	ASSSGTGPYHYGYT
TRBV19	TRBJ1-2	ASSPRDRGRISAGYT
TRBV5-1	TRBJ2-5	ASSVTQETQY
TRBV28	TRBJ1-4	ASSFVPGEKLF
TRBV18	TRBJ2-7	ASSRGGDLEQY
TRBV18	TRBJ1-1	ASSPIPQGFSAF
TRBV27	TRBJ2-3	ASSRLLGTSGGFTDTQY
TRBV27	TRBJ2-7	ASSPGRFYEQY
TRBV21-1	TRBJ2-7	ASTDRDLDYGDEQY
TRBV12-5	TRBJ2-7	ASGLVQGHEQY
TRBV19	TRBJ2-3	ASSIFGVGGADTQY
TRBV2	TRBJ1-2	ASSESWGPGGGYT
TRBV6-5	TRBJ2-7	ASRHSYEQY
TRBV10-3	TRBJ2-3	AISGTPSTDTQY
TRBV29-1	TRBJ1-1	SVRETEAF
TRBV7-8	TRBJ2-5	ASSPLGTSKGLQETQY